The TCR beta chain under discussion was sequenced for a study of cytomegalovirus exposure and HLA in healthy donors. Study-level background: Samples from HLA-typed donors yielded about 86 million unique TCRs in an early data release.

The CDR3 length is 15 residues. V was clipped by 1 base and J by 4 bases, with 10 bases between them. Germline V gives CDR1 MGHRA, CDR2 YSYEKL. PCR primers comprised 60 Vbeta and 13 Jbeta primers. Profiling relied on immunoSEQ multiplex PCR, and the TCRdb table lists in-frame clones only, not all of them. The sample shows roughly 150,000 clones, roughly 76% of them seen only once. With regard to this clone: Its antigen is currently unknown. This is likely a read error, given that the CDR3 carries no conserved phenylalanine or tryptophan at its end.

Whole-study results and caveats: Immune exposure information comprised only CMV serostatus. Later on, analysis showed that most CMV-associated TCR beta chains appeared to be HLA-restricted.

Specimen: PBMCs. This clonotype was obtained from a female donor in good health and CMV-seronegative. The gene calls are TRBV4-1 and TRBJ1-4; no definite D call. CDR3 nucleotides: TGCGCCAGCAGCCAAGTGTGGGCGGGTAATGAAAAACTGTTTGTT. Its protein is CASSQVWAGNEKLFV.